The clone carrying this T cell receptor beta chain was detected only once. Its antigen remains unidentified. Measured with immunoSEQ multiplex PCR; TCRdb has only the in-frame clones, and not every one. The sample holds fewer than 25,000 clones, 45% to 65% seen once. This sample stems from a study of radiation and T cells in renal cell carcinoma. Points from the study as a whole: Only small tumor regions of roughly 1 g were sampled.

This CDR3 comprises 15 residues. Between the trimmed V and J ends, which lost 3 bases and 4 bases, there was a span of 13 bases. CDR1 and CDR2 from the germline V gene are GTSNPN and SVGIG (reference sequence). Treatment described: treatment-naive control, cytoreductive nephrectomy. Control tumors came from treatment-naive patients without prior radiation. The tumor was a clear cell renal cell carcinoma. Control tumors came from a few females and some twelve males, aged roughly 35 to 82. The specimen comprised tumor tissue, sampled from a patient whose treatment was nephrectomy without radiotherapy. The receptor's source is a human donor with renal cell carcinoma. The gene calls are TRBV30 and TRBJ1-6; D not certain. The CDR3 bases are TGTGCCTGGAGGGCCGTGAGACTTTATAATTCACCCCTCCACTTT. Translated, it gives CAWRAVRLYNSPLHF.